Reported below is one TCR beta chain. Individuals aged roughly 18 to 95 years were recruited from 24 US areas. Cohort placement rested on clinical history that participants reported themselves. This CDR3 contains 15 residues. Germline CDR1 and CDR2: MNHEY and SVGAGI. V was cut by 6 bases and J by 0 bases, with 12 bases left in between. The sample is drawn from a study of blood T cell repertoires in COVID-19. Study summary: The cDNA or gDNA used as material had been derived from T cells, B-cell-depleted T cells, or PBMCs.

In the authors' workflow: Estimation of nucleated cell counts relied on the amplification of reference gene primers. Clones were sequenced by immunoSEQ multiplex PCR, and TCRdb holds only the in-frame ones, with some missing. V, J and clone size derive from that table, while D and trimming were established from the DNA sequence. The profile shows about 190,000 clones, approximately 86% of them singletons. Input material: PBMCs or T cells enriched from blood (not recorded which). The chain uses TRBV6-5 and TRBJ1-3; D is perhaps TRBD1 (5 bases). The receptor comes from a woman aged 55-75 years with acute COVID-19. The CDR3 region has the DNA TGTGCCAGCAGCGCCAAGGGGTTCTCTGGAAACACCATATATTTT. Protein product: CASSAKGFSGNTIYF.